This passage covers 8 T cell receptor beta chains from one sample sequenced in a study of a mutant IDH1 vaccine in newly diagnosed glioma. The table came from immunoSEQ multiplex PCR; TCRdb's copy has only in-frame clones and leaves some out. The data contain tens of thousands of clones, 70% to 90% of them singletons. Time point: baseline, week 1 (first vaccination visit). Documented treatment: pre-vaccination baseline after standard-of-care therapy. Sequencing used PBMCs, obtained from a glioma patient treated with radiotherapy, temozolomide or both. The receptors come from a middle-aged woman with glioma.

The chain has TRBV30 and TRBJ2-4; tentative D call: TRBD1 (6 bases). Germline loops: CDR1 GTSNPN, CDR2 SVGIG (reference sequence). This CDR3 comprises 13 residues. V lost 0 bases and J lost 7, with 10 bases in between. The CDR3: CAWSVQGPNIQYF. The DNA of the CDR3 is TGTGCCTGGAGTGTACAGGGTCCTAACATTCAGTACTTC.

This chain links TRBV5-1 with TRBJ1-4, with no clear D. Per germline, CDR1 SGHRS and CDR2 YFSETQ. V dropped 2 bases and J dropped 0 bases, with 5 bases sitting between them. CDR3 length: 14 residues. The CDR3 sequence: CASSLIATNEKLFF. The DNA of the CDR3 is TGCGCCAGCAGCTTAATAGCAACTAATGAAAAACTGTTTTTT.

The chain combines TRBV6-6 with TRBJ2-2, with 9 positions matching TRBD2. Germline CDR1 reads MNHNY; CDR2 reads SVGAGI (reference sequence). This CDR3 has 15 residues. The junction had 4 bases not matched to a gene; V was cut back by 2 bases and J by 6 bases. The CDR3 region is CASSYVGGGAGELFF. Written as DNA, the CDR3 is TGTGCCAGCAGTTACGTCGGCGGGGGGGCCGGGGAGCTGTTTTTT.

The CDR3 spells CASSENWSSRAYTF. DNA of the CDR3: TGTGCCAGCAGTGAAAACTGGAGCTCACGGGCATACACCTTC. The gene calls are TRBV6-1 and TRBJ1-2; D is undetermined. The CDR3 extends over 14 amino acids. Germline V lookup: CDR1 MNHNS, CDR2 SASEGT. Between the trimmed V and J ends, which lost 2 bases and 11 bases, there was a span of 18 bases.

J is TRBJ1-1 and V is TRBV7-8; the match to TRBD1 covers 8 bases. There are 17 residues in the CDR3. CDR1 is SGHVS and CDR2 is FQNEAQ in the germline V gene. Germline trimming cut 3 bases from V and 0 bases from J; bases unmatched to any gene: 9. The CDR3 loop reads CASSFLPGQAMNTEAFF. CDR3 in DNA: TGTGCCAGCAGCTTCTTACCGGGACAGGCCATGAACACTGAAGCTTTCTTT.

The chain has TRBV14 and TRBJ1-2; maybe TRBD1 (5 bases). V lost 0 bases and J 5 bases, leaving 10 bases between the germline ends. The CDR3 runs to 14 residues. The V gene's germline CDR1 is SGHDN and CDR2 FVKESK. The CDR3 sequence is CASSQDRAGYGYTF. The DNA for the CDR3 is TGTGCCAGCAGCCAAGACAGGGCCGGTTATGGCTACACCTTC.

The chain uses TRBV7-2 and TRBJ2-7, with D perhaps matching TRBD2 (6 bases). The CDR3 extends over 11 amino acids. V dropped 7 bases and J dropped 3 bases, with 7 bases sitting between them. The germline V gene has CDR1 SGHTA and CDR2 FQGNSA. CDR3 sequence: CASTGDYEQYF. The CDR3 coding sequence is TGTGCCAGCACGGGGGACTACGAGCAGTACTTC.

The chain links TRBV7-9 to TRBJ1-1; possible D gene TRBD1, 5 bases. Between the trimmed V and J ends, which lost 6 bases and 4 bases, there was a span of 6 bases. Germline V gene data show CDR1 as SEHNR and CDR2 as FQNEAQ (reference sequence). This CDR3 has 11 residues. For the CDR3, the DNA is TGTGCCAGCAGAGACAGCACTGAAGCTTTCTTT. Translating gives CASRDSTEAFF.